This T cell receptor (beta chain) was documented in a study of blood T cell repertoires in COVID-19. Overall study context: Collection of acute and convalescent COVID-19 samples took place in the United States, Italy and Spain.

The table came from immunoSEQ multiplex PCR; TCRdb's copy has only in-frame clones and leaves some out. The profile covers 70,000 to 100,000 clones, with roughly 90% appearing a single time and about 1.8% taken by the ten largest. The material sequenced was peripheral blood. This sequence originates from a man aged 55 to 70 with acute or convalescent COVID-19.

CDR3 DNA sequence: TGTGCCAGCTCACTCACAGGATCATGGCGGACTGAAGCTTTCTTT. This encodes CASSLTGSWRTEAFF. V gene TRBV18 combines with J gene TRBJ1-1, with D possibly matching TRBD1 (5 bases). The CDR3 has 15 amino acids. V was clipped by 4 bases and J by 5 bases, with 17 bases between them. Germline V gene data show CDR1 as KGHSH and CDR2 as LQKENI.